Shown below are 13 T cell receptor beta chains from a single sample sequenced in a study of vaccination and CD4 T cells after COVID-19. Treatment given: roughly nine-day PBMC culture with coronavirus spike peptide pools or control peptides (ViraFEST assay). From the unexposed donor, CD4+ T cells were collected ahead of the COVID-19 pandemic (2011-2018). Sequencing of cultured CD4+ T cell DNA used the Oncomine TCR Beta short-read assay. Once CD4+ T cells had been cultured, genomic DNA was extracted from them. TCRdb analysed the PCR reads with MiXCR anew, one entry per CDR3 protein. The sample includes some 10,000 distinct CDR3 sequences, about two fifths of them seen just once. No antigen has been identified for these receptors. Sequencing was carried out using CD4+ T cells from blood, cultured in vitro. Receptors originate from a human donor in good health.

This clonotype was observed a few times. The chain has TRBV19 and TRBJ2-2; D perhaps matches TRBD1 (6 bases). The CDR3 runs to 16 residues. V was cut by 3 bases and J by 0 bases, with 11 bases left in between. Germline V CDR1 and CDR2: LNHDA, SQIVND (reference sequence). CDR3 nucleotide sequence: TGTGCCAGTAGTATCAAGACAGGTACGAACACCGGGGAGCTGTTTTTT. It yields the protein CASSIKTGTNTGELFF.

The chain uses TRBV7-2 and TRBJ2-7, with 7 positions matching TRBD2. The CDR3 has 16 amino acids. Germline V gene sequence: CDR1 SGHTA, CDR2 FQGNSA. V was clipped by 4 bases and J by 4 bases; unmatched bases: 13. CDR3: CASSSGGGGSGYEQYF. The CDR3 DNA sequence: TGTGCCAGCAGCTCGGGGGGAGGCGGGAGTGGGTACGAGCAGTACTTC.

In its sample, this clonotype was seen a few times. The rearrangement uses TRBV20-1 and TRBJ1-6, with a possible D match to TRBD1 (5 bases). The CDR3 has 14 amino acids. Trimming cost V 2 bases and J 0 bases, with 5 bases left between them. Per germline, CDR1 DFQATT and CDR2 SNEGSKA (reference sequence). CDR3 bases: TGCAGTGCTAGACAGGGCTCCTATAATTCACCCCTCCACTTT. Protein product: CSARQGSYNSPLHF.

This chain uses TRBV5-4 with TRBJ2-7, with 10 bases fitting TRBD1. Trimming at V came to 3 bases and at J to 5 bases, leaving 5 bases not matched to a gene. There are 14 residues in the CDR3. Germline V gives CDR1 SGHNT, CDR2 YYREEE (reference sequence). DNA of the CDR3: TGTGCCAGCAGCTCGCCGGGACAGGGGCACGAGCAGTACTTC. Translating gives CASSSPGQGHEQYF.

This chain uses TRBV4-2 with TRBJ2-7; 14 bases map to TRBD2. Germline loops: CDR1 LGHNA, CDR2 YNFKEQ. The J segment lost 4 bases and the V segment lost 0 bases, leaving 8 bases of the junction unmatched. The CDR3 has 18 amino acids. In DNA, the CDR3 is TGTGCCAGCAGCCAAGATGGGTGGGGGACTAGCGGGGGTTACGAGCAGTACTTC. Amino acid sequence: CASSQDGWGTSGGYEQYF.

In its sample, this clonotype was seen a few times. This sequence joins TRBV20-1 and TRBJ1-1, with TRBD1 matching 8 bases. CDR3 length: 16 amino acids. J was trimmed by 0 bases and V by 6 bases; bases with no gene match: 12. CDR1 is DFQATT, CDR2 SNEGSKA, per germline (reference sequence). The CDR3 region is CSAMGGTGLMNTEAFF. DNA of the CDR3: TGCAGTGCGATGGGTGGGACAGGTCTTATGAACACTGAAGCTTTCTTT.

This rearrangement joins TRBV28 to TRBJ1-1, with 8 bases matching TRBD1. The CDR3 loop spans 15 amino acids. From germline, CDR1 is MDHEN and CDR2 SYDVKM. V dropped 5 bases and J dropped 3; count of bases not matched to a gene: 8. The CDR3 here is CASSRLQGVYTEAFF. The CDR3 DNA is TGTGCCAGCAGTCGGTTACAGGGGGTGTACACTGAAGCTTTCTTT.

This rearrangement joins TRBV28 to TRBJ2-7, with unresolved D. Trimming left V 2 bases short and J 3 bases short, with 11 bases between. CDR3 length: 14 amino acids. Per germline, CDR1 MDHEN and CDR2 SYDVKM. The DNA of the CDR3 is TGTGCCAGCAGTTTAAGACGATACGACTACGAGCAGTACTTC. Translating gives CASSLRRYDYEQYF.

The chain employs TRBV6-2 or TRBV6-3 and TRBJ1-1; D is unresolved. V was cut by 3 bases and J by 0 bases, with 2 bases left in between. This CDR3 has 12 residues. Germline CDR1 reads MNHEY; CDR2 reads SVGEGT. This CDR3 is CASSYVNTEAFF. As DNA, the CDR3 is TGTGCCAGCAGTTATGTGAACACTGAAGCTTTCTTT.

The rearrangement joins TRBV30 to TRBJ1-5; D not resolved. Trimming took 1 base from V and 0 from J, leaving 4 bases between them. This CDR3 is 13 amino acids long. CDR1 is GTSNPN and CDR2 is SVGIG in the germline V gene (reference sequence). CDR3 protein: CAWSGDSNQPQHF. CDR3 DNA: TGTGCCTGGAGTGGGGATAGCAATCAGCCCCAGCATTTT.

This clonotype turned up a few times. The chain has TRBV20-1 and TRBJ2-1; 11 bases are a match to TRBD2. This CDR3 is built from 15 residues. With 6 bases clipped from V and 5 bases from J, the junction kept 9 bases outside the gene matches. Germline loops: CDR1 DFQATT, CDR2 SNEGSKA (reference sequence). The CDR3: CSALGLGLADNEQFF. The CDR3 DNA reads TGCAGTGCCCTAGGACTGGGACTAGCGGACAATGAGCAGTTCTTC.

The chain uses TRBV12-3 or TRBV12-4 and TRBJ2-7; 7 bases fit TRBD2. The V and J ends lost 2 bases and 6 bases, in that order; junction bases with no gene match: 1. This CDR3 region has 12 residues. CDR3: CASSLSGGEQYF. The CDR3 DNA sequence: TGTGCCAGCAGTTTATCGGGGGGCGAGCAGTACTTC.

The CDR3 DNA follows: TGTGCCAGCAGCTTAGATGGGACTAGCGGGGGGACGCAGTATTTT. Translating it yields CASSLDGTSGGTQYF. The chain couples TRBV7-6 to TRBJ2-3; 15 bases line up with TRBD2. This CDR3 spans 15 amino acids. Germline CDR1 reads SGHVS; CDR2 reads FNYEAQ. The trim removed 1 base at V and 9 bases at J, leaving 2 bases unmatched.